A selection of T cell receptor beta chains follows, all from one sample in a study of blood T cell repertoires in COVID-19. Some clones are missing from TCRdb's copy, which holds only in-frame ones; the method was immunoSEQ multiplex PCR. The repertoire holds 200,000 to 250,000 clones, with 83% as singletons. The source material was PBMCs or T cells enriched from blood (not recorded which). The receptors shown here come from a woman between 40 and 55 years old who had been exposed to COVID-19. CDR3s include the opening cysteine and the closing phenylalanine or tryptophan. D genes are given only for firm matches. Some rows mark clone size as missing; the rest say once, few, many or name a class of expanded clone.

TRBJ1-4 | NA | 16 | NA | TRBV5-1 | TGCGCCAGCAGCTTGGGCGAAGTCGGGGGAAATGAAAAACTGTTTTTT | CASSLGEVGGNEKLFF
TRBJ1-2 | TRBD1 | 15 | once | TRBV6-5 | TGTGCCAGCAGTCGGGACAGGGATCGTTTCTATGGCTACACCTTC | CASSRDRDRFYGYTF
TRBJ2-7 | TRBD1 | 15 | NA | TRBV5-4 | TGTGCCAGCAGCTTGGGACAGGGCCTTACCTACGAGCAGTACTTC | CASSLGQGLTYEQYF
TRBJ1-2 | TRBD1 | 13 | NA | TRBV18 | TGTGCCAGCTCAGGGACAGAGAACTATGGCTACACCTTC | CASSGTENYGYTF
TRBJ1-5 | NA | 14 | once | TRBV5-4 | TGTGCCAGCAGCGTGGCGGGATTTGATCAGCCCCAGCATTTT | CASSVAGFDQPQHF
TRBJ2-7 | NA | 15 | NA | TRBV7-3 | TGTGCCAGCAGCTTTCGGACAGCAAGCTCCTACGAGCAGTACTTC | CASSFRTASSYEQYF
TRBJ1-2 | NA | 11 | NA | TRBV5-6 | TGTGCCAGCAGCTCCGGGTGGGGCTACACCTTC | CASSSGWGYTF
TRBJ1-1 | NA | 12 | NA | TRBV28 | TGTGCCAGCAGTTTATTCTCCACTGAAGCTTTCTTT | CASSLFSTEAFF
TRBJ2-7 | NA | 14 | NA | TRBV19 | TGTGCCAGTAGTGTAGGACTAACCACTTACGGGCAGTACTTC | CASSVGLTTYGQYF
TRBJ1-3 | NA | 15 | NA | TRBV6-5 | TGTGCCAGCAGTTACTCGGGCCGTAGAGGAAACACCATATATTTT | CASSYSGRRGNTIYF
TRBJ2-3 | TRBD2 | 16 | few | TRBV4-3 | TGCGCCAGCAGCCATGGGGGGGGGAGGCGCACAGATACGCAGTATTTT | CASSHGGGRRTDTQYF
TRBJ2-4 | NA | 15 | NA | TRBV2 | TGTGCCAGCAGTGATCCGTCCGCTACCAAAAACATTCAGTACTTC | CASSDPSATKNIQYF
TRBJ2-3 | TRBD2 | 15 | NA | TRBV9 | TGTGCCAGCAGCGCTAGCGGGGGGCCAAAGGATACGCAGTATTTT | CASSASGGPKDTQYF
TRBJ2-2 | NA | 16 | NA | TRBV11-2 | TGTGCCAGCAGCCCCCGCAGTAGCGGGAACACCGGGGAGCTGTTTTTT | CASSPRSSGNTGELFF
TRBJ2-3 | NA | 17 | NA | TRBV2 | TGTGCCAGCAACAAAAGGACCCGCGGGGTGGGCACAGATACGCAGTATTTT | CASNKRTRGVGTDTQYF
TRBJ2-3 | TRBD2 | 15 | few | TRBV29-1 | TGCAGCGTTGCGGGGGGGGTCCTCCGCACAGATACGCAGTATTTT | CSVAGGVLRTDTQYF
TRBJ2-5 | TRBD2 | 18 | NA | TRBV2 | TGTGCCAGCAGTGCGGGACTAGCGGGGGGGCCTTTTGGGGAGACCCAGTACTTC | CASSAGLAGGPFGETQYF
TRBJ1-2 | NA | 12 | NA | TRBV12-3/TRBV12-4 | TGTGCCAGCAGTTTTCAGGGGACCCCGTACACCTTC | CASSFQGTPYTF
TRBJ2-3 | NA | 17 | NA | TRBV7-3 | TGTGCCAGCAGCTCCCCACTAGCCACCTGGGGCACAGATACGCAGTATTTT | CASSSPLATWGTDTQYF
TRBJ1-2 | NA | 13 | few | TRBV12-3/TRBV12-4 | TGTGCCAGCAGTTCCACCTACGGGGATGGCTACACCTTC | CASSSTYGDGYTF
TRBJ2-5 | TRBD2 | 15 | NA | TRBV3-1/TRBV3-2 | TGTGCCAGCAGCCACTCAGCGGGGATACAAGAGACCCAGTACTTC | CASSHSAGIQETQYF
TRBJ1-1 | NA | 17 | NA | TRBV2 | TGTGCCAGCAGTGAAGAGGTGGCGGTGCTCGGAAACACTGAAGCTTTCTTT | CASSEEVAVLGNTEAFF
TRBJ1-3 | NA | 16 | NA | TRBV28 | TGTGCCAGCAGTGTACAGGTGGCCGACTCTGGAAACACCATATATTTT | CASSVQVADSGNTIYF
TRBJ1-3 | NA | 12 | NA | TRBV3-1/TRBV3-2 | TGTGCCAGCAGCCAAGACAGAAACACCATATATTTT | CASSQDRNTIYF
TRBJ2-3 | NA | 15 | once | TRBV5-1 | TGCGCCAGCAGCTTACAGGGGCGGGACACAGATACACAGTATTTT | CASSLQGRDTDTQYF
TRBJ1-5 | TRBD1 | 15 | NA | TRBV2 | TGTGCCAGCAGTGAAGCCAGGGGGAATAATCAGCCCCAGCATTTT | CASSEARGNNQPQHF
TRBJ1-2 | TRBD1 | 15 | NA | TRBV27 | TGTGCCAGCAGTTCACCTGGGACAGGGATCAATGGCTACACCTTC | CASSSPGTGINGYTF
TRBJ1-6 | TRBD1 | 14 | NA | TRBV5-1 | TGCGCCAGCAGCTCAGGGACAGGGGAATCACCCCTCCACTTT | CASSSGTGESPLHF
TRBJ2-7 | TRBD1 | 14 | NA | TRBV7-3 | TGTGCCAGCAGCCCCGGACAGGAGTACTACGAGCAGTACTTC | CASSPGQEYYEQYF
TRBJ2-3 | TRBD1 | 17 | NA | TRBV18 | TGTGCCAGCTCACTCCTAGGACAGGGTAGAACGACAGATACGCAGTATTTT | CASSLLGQGRTTDTQYF
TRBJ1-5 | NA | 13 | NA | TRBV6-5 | TGTGCCAGCAGTTACAGGGGGAATCAGCCCCAGCATTTT | CASSYRGNQPQHF